This T cell receptor beta chain appears in the sequencing data of a study of blood T cell repertoires in COVID-19. Study information: PBMCs, B-cell-depleted T cells, or T cells provided the cDNA or gDNA that made up the material.

The protocol was immunoSEQ multiplex PCR, while the TCRdb copy is restricted to in-frame clones and leaves out a portion. This sample has approximately 250,000 clones, with 70% to 90% found just once. Participants, about 18 to 95 years old, spanned fewer than 30 US areas. J was trimmed by 3 bases and V by 4 bases; bases with no gene match: 9. CDR1 and CDR2 from the germline V gene are MGHRA and YSYEKL. This CDR3 is 16 amino acids long. This clone was recorded once. The origin of this receptor is a middle-aged woman with acute COVID-19. The sample comprised PBMCs or T cells enriched from blood (not recorded which). The rearrangement uses TRBV4-1 and TRBJ2-3; 8 positions match TRBD2. The CDR3 is CASSPLKREWTDTQYF. The CDR3 DNA is TGCGCCAGCAGCCCCTTAAAGCGGGAGTGGACAGATACGCAGTATTTT.